Below are 29 T cell receptor beta chains sequenced from a single sample in a study of cytomegalovirus exposure and HLA in healthy donors. Use of 60 Vbeta and 13 Jbeta primers characterized the PCR. The protocol was immunoSEQ multiplex PCR, while the TCRdb copy is restricted to in-frame clones and leaves out a portion. This sample's clone table lists about 200,000 clones. Sequencing was done on a sample of PBMCs. The receptors derive from a man aged 30 to 45 in good health and CMV-seronegative.

V is TRBV25-1 and J is TRBJ1-1; 7 bases align to TRBD1. The germline CDR1 and CDR2 sequences are MGHDK and SYGVNS. V dropped 11 bases and J dropped 3; count of bases not matched to a gene: 12. This CDR3 is built from 14 residues. The CDR3 bases are TGTGCCCCCGGAAGGGGGCTTGCGTACACTGAAGCTTTCTTT. The encoded protein is CAPGRGLAYTEAFF.

CDR3 sequence reads: CASSELATGETQYF. CDR3 nucleotides: TGCGCCAGCAGTGAGTTGGCCACAGGGGAGACCCAGTACTTC. The rearrangement uses TRBV10-1 and TRBJ2-5; D is perhaps TRBD1 (6 bases). Germline V CDR1 and CDR2: WNHNN, SYGVQD (reference sequence). The V and J ends lost 1 base and 5 bases respectively, with 11 bases between them. The CDR3 is 14 amino acids.

The chain employs TRBV7-9 and TRBJ1-4; tentatively, D is TRBD1 (5 bases). Trimming took off 2 bases at V and 8 bases at J, with 12 bases between the two ends. Per the germline V gene, CDR1 is SEHNR and CDR2 is FQNEAQ (reference sequence). The CDR3 is made up of 14 amino acids. The CDR3 sequence: CASSLQGPAEKLFF. The CDR3 DNA is TGTGCCAGCAGCTTACAGGGCCCAGCGGAAAAACTGTTTTTT.

The rearrangement joins TRBV5-8 to TRBJ2-3, with 9 nucleotides matching TRBD2. V lost 3 bases, J lost 5 bases, and 13 bases stayed unmatched. This CDR3 is 17 amino acids long. Per germline, CDR1 SGHTS and CDR2 YDEGEE. CDR3 DNA sequence: TGTGCCAGCAGCTCCGGCCGGCGGGAGGGCCGGGGAGATACGCAGTATTTT. Protein product: CASSSGRREGRGDTQYF.

This chain links TRBV7-9 with TRBJ1-6; the match to TRBD1 covers 7 bases. V lost 1 base and J lost 3; bases outside the gene matches: 9. Looked up from germline, CDR1 is SEHNR and CDR2 is FQNEAQ (reference sequence). The CDR3 totals 18 residues. CDR3 DNA sequence: TGTGCCAGCAGCTTAGGCCCACCGACAGGGTTCTATAATTCACCCCTCCACTTT. Translated: CASSLGPPTGFYNSPLHF. The full variable domain, rest sourced from reference TRBV7-9 and TRBJ1-6, is DTGVSQNPRHKITKRGQNVTFRCDPISEHNRLYWYRQTLGQGPEFLTYFQNEAQLEKSRLLSDRFSAERPKGSFSTLEIQRTEQGDSAMYLCASSLGPPTGFYNSPLHFGNGTRLTVT.

The CDR3 loop reads CASSLAAGLAGHNEQFF. In DNA, the CDR3 is TGCGCCAGCAGCTTGGCGGCGGGACTAGCGGGCCACAATGAGCAGTTCTTC. This chain connects TRBV5-1 to TRBJ2-1; TRBD2 aligns across 12 bases. CDR1 and CDR2 from the germline V gene are SGHRS and YFSETQ. V trimming: 0 bases; J trimming: 5 bases; junction bases outside the gene matches: 6. The CDR3 is 17 residues long.

The V call is TRBV19, the J call TRBJ2-1, with 11 positions matching TRBD2. J lost 4 bases, V lost 5 bases, and 7 bases had no gene match. Germline lookup yields CDR1 LNHDA and CDR2 SQIVND (reference sequence). This CDR3 comprises 16 residues. CDR3 sequence reads: CASSSGLAGLYNEQFF. The CDR3 DNA reads TGTGCCAGTAGTTCCGGACTAGCGGGCTTATACAATGAGCAGTTCTTC.

This rearrangement joins TRBV19 to TRBJ2-7, with a possible D match to TRBD1 (6 bases). From germline, CDR1 is LNHDA and CDR2 SQIVND (reference sequence). The CDR3 spans 15 residues. The V end lost 3 bases, the J end lost 5 bases, and 17 bases lay between the germline ends. The CDR3 DNA follows: TGTGCCAGTAGTATGCCGGGGCAGGGGCAAGACGAGCAGTACTTC. Amino acids: CASSMPGQGQDEQYF.

The chain has TRBV7-9 and TRBJ1-5, with D unresolved. CDR1 is SEHNR and CDR2 is FQNEAQ in the germline V gene (reference sequence). V was shortened by 2 bases and J by 6 bases, with 11 bases between the two germline ends. The CDR3 extends over 14 amino acids. CDR3 nucleotide sequence: TGTGCCAGCAGCTTAATCAGCGAAAGTCAGCCCCAGCATTTT. Its translation is CASSLISESQPQHF.

This rearrangement joins TRBV2 to TRBJ1-2, with a tentative D call TRBD1 (6 bases). Trimming cost V 6 bases and J 5 bases, with 16 bases left between them. Germline-derived CDR1 and CDR2 are SNHLY and FYNNEI. This CDR3 spans 14 amino acids. This CDR3 is CASSGSGALYGYTF. CDR3 nucleotides: TGTGCCAGCAGCGGCTCAGGGGCTCTATATGGCTACACCTTC.

The CDR3 here is CASSIDLRQFRGYEQYF. The CDR3, as DNA: TGTGCCAGTAGTATAGATCTTCGACAGTTCCGTGGCTACGAGCAGTACTTC. This rearrangement joins TRBV19 to TRBJ2-5; a possible D gene is TRBD1 (5 bases). The DNA end favors TRBJ2-7, so the J call may be wrong. CDR1 is LNHDA, CDR2 SQIVND, per germline (reference sequence). The CDR3 is made up of 17 amino acids.

This clone shows up as medium-sized by frequency. This chain connects TRBV5-5 to TRBJ1-5, with D unclear. V was clipped by 2 bases and J by 1 base, with 10 bases between them. Germline CDR1 is SGHKS and CDR2 is YYEKEE (reference sequence). The CDR3 contains 15 residues. As DNA, the CDR3 is TGTGCCAGCAGCTTTGGGCAGATAAGCAATCAGCCCCAGCATTTT. It translates to CASSFGQISNQPQHF.

This chain joins TRBV2 and TRBJ1-4; 9 nucleotides line up with TRBD1. This CDR3 is 14 amino acids long. Trimming took 8 bases from V and 8 from J; bases not matched to a gene: 9. The germline CDR1 and CDR2 sequences are SNHLY and FYNNEI. As DNA, the CDR3 is TGTGCCAGCGACCTACAGGGGGCACAGGAAAAACTGTTTTTT. This gives the protein CASDLQGAQEKLFF.

The chain recombines TRBV19 with TRBJ2-1, with 8 bases that match TRBD2. CDR1 is LNHDA, CDR2 SQIVND, per germline (reference sequence). This CDR3 is 16 amino acids long. Trimming cost V 5 bases and J 5 bases; bases outside gene matches: 11. CDR3: CASSWGRGGTNNEQFF. The CDR3 region has the DNA TGTGCCAGTAGTTGGGGGCGCGGGGGGACCAACAATGAGCAGTTCTTC.

The chain couples TRBV7-2 to TRBJ2-1; D perhaps matches TRBD1 (5 bases). The CDR3 length is 15 residues. The germline V gene encodes CDR1 SGHTA and CDR2 FQGNSA. The V and J ends lost 4 bases and 8 bases respectively, with 18 bases between them. As DNA, the CDR3 is TGTGCCAGCAGCTCGCAGGGTTGGGTACCCCATGAGCAGTTCTTC. Translating it yields CASSSQGWVPHEQFF.

The CDR3 here is CATSRAGGAGTGELFF. The CDR3 DNA is TGTGCCACCAGCAGGGCGGGGGGCGCGGGCACCGGGGAGCTGTTTTTT. The chain has TRBV15 and TRBJ2-2; TRBD2 agrees at 8 bases. The germline V gene has CDR1 LNHNV and CDR2 YYDKDF (reference sequence). The J segment lost 4 bases and the V segment lost 3 bases, leaving 7 bases of the junction unmatched. This CDR3 is built from 16 residues.

The DNA of the CDR3 is TGTGCCAGCAGAGGGACAGGGAGCGGCGGGGAGCTGTTTTTT. Its protein is CASRGTGSGGELFF. V usage is TRBV7-9 and J usage is TRBJ2-2; 9 nucleotides match TRBD1. This CDR3 contains 14 residues. Germline V gives CDR1 SEHNR, CDR2 FQNEAQ (reference sequence). V lost 6 bases and J lost 7; bases outside the gene matches: 6.

The chain has TRBV27 and TRBJ1-3; a possible D gene is TRBD1 (6 bases). Germline CDR1 is MNHEY and CDR2 is SMNVEV (reference sequence). Trimming shortened V by 1 base and J by 4 bases, and 11 bases separated the two germline ends. CDR3 size: 15 residues. The CDR3 coding sequence is TGTGCCAGCAGTTTATTAGGGGGAAGGGGAAACACCATATATTTT. It translates to CASSLLGGRGNTIYF.

The chain has TRBV7-2 and TRBJ1-1; the match to TRBD1 covers 8 bases. V shed 4 bases, J shed 1 base, and the junction held 8 bases outside the gene matches. The CDR3 runs 16 residues. Germline V lookup: CDR1 SGHTA, CDR2 FQGNSA. CDR3 sequence (DNA): TGTGCCAGCAGCTATGGGGGACAGGACCAGAACACTGAAGCTTTCTTT. It encodes CASSYGGQDQNTEAFF.

DNA for the CDR3: TGTGCCAGCAGCTCGTCCTCTGGAAACACCATATATTTT. Translation gives CASSSSSGNTIYF. The chain couples TRBV5-5 to TRBJ1-3; D gene uncertain. CDR1 is SGHKS, CDR2 YYEKEE, per germline (reference sequence). The CDR3 extends over 13 amino acids. The V and J ends lost 3 bases and 0 bases respectively, with 4 bases between them.

The chain has TRBV10-3 and TRBJ1-5; the match to TRBD1 covers 7 bases. Trimming took 2 bases from V and 6 from J; bases not matched to a gene: 7. The CDR3 runs to 15 residues. The germline CDR1 and CDR2 sequences are ENHRY and SYGVKD. The CDR3 nucleotides read TGTGCCATCAGTGAGGGGACAGTGATCGGTCAGCCCCAGCATTTT. Translating it yields CAISEGTVIGQPQHF.

The chain joins TRBV18 to TRBJ1-1, with D maybe TRBD1 (6 bases). The germline CDR1 and CDR2 sequences are KGHSH and LQKENI. Deletions cut 1 base from V and 7 bases from J, with 7 bases between. This CDR3 has 12 residues. This CDR3 is CASSPQGDEAFF. Written as DNA, the CDR3 is TGTGCCAGCTCACCACAGGGGGATGAAGCTTTCTTT.

The rearrangement joins TRBV30 to TRBJ1-2; 11 bases line up with TRBD1. The germline V gene has CDR1 GTSNPN and CDR2 SVGIG (reference sequence). J lost 2 bases, V lost 3 bases, and 11 bases had no gene match. This CDR3 region has 17 residues. The CDR3 DNA reads TGTGCCTGGAGCGATCCGGGACAGGGGGGAGGAAACTATGGCTACACCTTC. This codes for CAWSDPGQGGGNYGYTF.

This chain links TRBV15 with TRBJ1-6; D unclear. V was trimmed by 0 bases and J by 7 bases, leaving 10 bases between them. CDR3 size: 15 residues. Germline V gene sequence: CDR1 LNHNV, CDR2 YYDKDF (reference sequence). The CDR3 sequence: CATSRDHGENSPLHF. The CDR3 region has the DNA TGTGCCACCAGCAGAGACCACGGGGAAAATTCACCCCTCCACTTT.

The chain is built from TRBV6-6 and TRBJ2-3; no firm D call. The germline V gene encodes CDR1 MNHNY and CDR2 SVGAGI (reference sequence). The CDR3 runs 15 residues. V was shortened by 0 bases and J by 4 bases, with 11 bases between the two germline ends. CDR3 sequence (DNA): TGTGCCAGCAGTTACTCGAAACAGATTTCAGATACGCAGTATTTT. This encodes CASSYSKQISDTQYF.

The V call is TRBV5-1, the J call TRBJ2-1; D gene unclear. Germline CDR1 and CDR2: SGHRS and YFSETQ. The CDR3 extends over 14 amino acids. Trimming left V 4 bases short and J 0 bases short, with 8 bases between. The DNA for the CDR3 is TGCGCCAGCAGCGCACTTAGCTCCTACAATGAGCAGTTCTTC. This sequence encodes CASSALSSYNEQFF.

The chain links TRBV7-9 to TRBJ1-5; possible D gene TRBD1, 6 bases. Germline lookup yields CDR1 SEHNR and CDR2 FQNEAQ (reference sequence). The V end was cut by 1 base, the J end by 8 bases, with 18 bases between. The CDR3 extends over 16 amino acids. The CDR3 DNA is TGTGCCAGCAGCTTAGGTTGGGGCAGGGGTGTGGAGCCCCAGCATTTT. Protein sequence: CASSLGWGRGVEPQHF.

The V gene is TRBV4-2, the J gene TRBJ2-1; the D gene is possibly TRBD1 (6 bases). The germline V and J ends were trimmed by 1 base and 5 bases, with 12 bases remaining between them. The CDR3 is made up of 15 amino acids. Germline CDR1 is LGHNA and CDR2 is YNFKEQ. The DNA for the CDR3 is TGTGCCAGCAGCCAAGGTTGGGACACAGACAATGAGCAGTTCTTC. This encodes CASSQGWDTDNEQFF.

This chain links TRBV7-6 with TRBJ1-5; 7 bases line up with TRBD1. With 4 bases clipped from V and 1 base from J, the junction kept 7 bases outside the gene matches. The CDR3 spans 16 residues. CDR1 and CDR2 from the germline V gene are SGHVS and FNYEAQ. This chain's CDR3 is CASSSGTARSNQPQHF. CDR3 sequence (DNA): TGTGCCAGCAGCTCCGGGACAGCCAGAAGCAATCAGCCCCAGCATTTT.